Following are 30 T cell receptor beta chains from one sample sequenced in a study of cytomegalovirus exposure and HLA in healthy donors. The PCR contained 60 Vbeta and 13 Jbeta primers. Repertoires were generated with immunoSEQ multiplex PCR, while TCRdb's copy carries only in-frame clones and drops some. The table lists 75,000 to 95,000 clones, approximately 64% of them singletons, with about 22% in the top ten. The specimen was PBMCs. The receptors come from a woman between 45 and 60 years old in good health and CMV-seropositive.

The chain links TRBV16 to TRBJ1-6, with unresolved D. This CDR3 comprises 11 residues. Trimming took off 4 bases at V and 10 bases at J, with 5 bases between the two ends. From germline, CDR1 is KGHSY and CDR2 FQNENV. The CDR3 spells CASSPFSPLHF. The DNA of the CDR3 is TGTGCCAGCAGCCCTTTCTCACCCCTCCACTTT.

This clone was detected only once. Compared with germline, one end of the junction differs, possibly owing to a read error. The J gene is TRBJ1-2, the V gene TRBV7-2; D uncertain. This CDR3 has 14 residues. Per the germline V gene, CDR1 is SGHTA and CDR2 is FQGNSA. CDR3 DNA sequence: TGTGCCAGCAGCTGGGGAGCACGTAACTATGGCTACGCCTTC. Amino acids: CASSWGARNYGYAF.

The gene calls are TRBV30 and TRBJ2-3; D call uncertain. Trimming took 3 bases from V and 0 from J, leaving 7 bases between them. In germline, CDR1 is GTSNPN, CDR2 SVGIG (reference sequence). This CDR3 contains 13 residues. The CDR3 loop is CAWSLYSTDTQYF. The CDR3, as DNA: TGTGCCTGGAGCCTCTACAGCACAGATACGCAGTATTTT.

The V call is TRBV2, the J call TRBJ2-2, with 14 nucleotides matching TRBD2. The CDR3 runs 18 residues. V dropped 7 bases and J dropped 3; count of bases not matched to a gene: 10. The V gene's germline CDR1 is SNHLY and CDR2 FYNNEI. In DNA, the CDR3 is TGTGCCAGCACCTCCGGGACTAGCGGGAGTATTTACACCGGGGAGCTGTTTTTT. This codes for CASTSGTSGSIYTGELFF.

The CDR3 DNA follows: TGCGCCAGCAGCTTGGCCAGGCGGGGTTCACAAGAGACCCAGTACTTC. Residues: CASSLARRGSQETQYF. The chain links TRBV5-1 to TRBJ2-5, with D perhaps matching TRBD2 (6 bases). Trimming left V 0 bases short and J 2 bases short, with 14 bases between. The CDR3 sequence is 16 residues long. Germline assignment: CDR1 SGHRS and CDR2 YFSETQ.

The chain is built from TRBV4-3 and TRBJ1-2; tentatively, D is TRBD1 (5 bases). The germline V and J ends were trimmed by 5 bases and 2 bases, with 15 bases remaining between them. Germline CDR1 LGHNA, CDR2 YSLEER. The CDR3 runs 15 residues. Here the CDR3 DNA reads TGCGCCAGCAGCACGCGGGACGGCGGGAACTATGGCTACACCTTC. Translating gives CASSTRDGGNYGYTF.

This sequence joins TRBV29-1 and TRBJ2-5, with 8 nucleotides matching TRBD2. The CDR3 loop spans 15 amino acids. Germline CDR1 reads SQVTM; CDR2 reads ANQGSEA. J gave up 1 base and V 5 bases, and 9 bases lay outside the gene matches. DNA for the CDR3: TGCAGCGTTCCCCCGGGCGGGGGGTTCCAAGAGACCCAGTACTTC. Translating it yields CSVPPGGGFQETQYF.

This clone was seen a handful of times. The gene calls are TRBV10-1 and TRBJ2-7, with 9 bases that match TRBD1. J lost 4 bases, V lost 9 bases, and 7 bases had no gene match. Germline loops: CDR1 WNHNN, CDR2 SYGVQD (reference sequence). This CDR3 contains 13 residues. CDR3 DNA sequence: TGCGCCAGTGAGGAACAGGGGGCTTACGAGCAGTACTTC. This encodes CASEEQGAYEQYF.

This rearrangement joins TRBV28 to TRBJ2-7, with unresolved D. V dropped 7 bases and J dropped 2 bases, with 18 bases sitting between them. The CDR3 spans 15 residues. CDR1 is MDHEN, CDR2 SYDVKM, per germline. The CDR3 DNA reads TGTGCCAGCACCGGAAGGTATCACAGCACCTACGAGCAGTACTTC. Protein product: CASTGRYHSTYEQYF.

This clone was seen ten or more times. The CDR3 nucleotides are TGTGCCAGCAGTCGGGAGGGGGGGATAACCACTGAAGCTTTCTTT. Its protein product is CASSREGGITTEAFF. The chain is built from TRBV6-1 and TRBJ1-1, with a weak D call TRBD1 (6 bases). Germline CDR1 is MNHNS and CDR2 is SASEGT. The CDR3 has 15 residues. The V end was cut by 5 bases, the J end by 4 bases, with 17 bases between.

This chain connects TRBV30 to TRBJ1-1; 8 positions match TRBD1. J was trimmed by 3 bases and V by 3 bases; bases with no gene match: 3. The CDR3 loop spans 13 amino acids. Germline loops: CDR1 GTSNPN, CDR2 SVGIG (reference sequence). DNA of the CDR3: TGTGCCTGGAGCGCACAGGGGGACACTGAAGCTTTCTTT. Its translation: CAWSAQGDTEAFF.

Here the CDR3 DNA reads TGTGCCAGCAGTAGGGACTCTAACTATGGCTACACCTTC. Protein product: CASSRDSNYGYTF. The chain uses TRBV11-2 and TRBJ1-2; D may be TRBD1 (5 bases). This CDR3 is built from 13 residues. Trimming took 6 bases from V and 0 from J, leaving 8 bases between them. CDR1 SGHAT and CDR2 FQNNGV come from the germline V gene.

J is TRBJ2-4 and V is TRBV6-6; D is perhaps TRBD2 (6 bases). Germline V gene data show CDR1 as MNHNY and CDR2 as SVGAGI (reference sequence). V shed 2 bases and J shed 1 base, with 6 bases lying between them. CDR3 length: 14 amino acids. Written as DNA, the CDR3 is TGTGCCAGCAGTTACGGGGGGGCCAAAAACATTCAGTACTTC. This codes for CASSYGGAKNIQYF.

This chain uses TRBV5-1 with TRBJ2-7; 9 bases are a match to TRBD1. This CDR3 region has 14 residues. The V gene's germline CDR1 is SGHRS and CDR2 YFSETQ. The V segment lost 1 base and the J segment 5 bases; nucleotides outside the gene matches: 4. In DNA form, the CDR3 reads TGCGCCAGCAGCTTGAACAGGGGGCTGGACGAGCAGTACTTC. As protein: CASSLNRGLDEQYF.

The J gene is TRBJ1-6, the V gene TRBV28; maybe TRBD1 (6 bases). Between the trimmed V and J ends, which lost 6 bases and 5 bases, there was a span of 11 bases. CDR1 MDHEN and CDR2 SYDVKM come from the germline V gene. The CDR3 contains 14 residues. The CDR3 here is CASRDTGNNSPLHF. CDR3 nucleotides: TGTGCCAGCAGGGATACAGGGAATAATTCACCCCTCCACTTT.

The chain joins TRBV7-2 to TRBJ1-5, with TRBD1 matching over 8 bases. CDR1 is SGHTA and CDR2 is FQGNSA in the germline V gene. The CDR3 has 13 amino acids. The V segment lost 4 bases and the J segment 9 bases; nucleotides outside the gene matches: 5. CDR3 coding DNA: TGTGCCAGCAGCTACCTCGACAGGGGGCCCCAGCATTTT. Its translation is CASSYLDRGPQHF. Using reference TRBV7-2 and TRBJ1-5 for the parts outside the CDR3, the full variable domain is GAGVSQSPSNKVTEKGKDVELRCDPISGHTALYWYRQSLGQGLEFLIYFQGNSAPDKSGLPSDRFSAERTGGSVSTLTIQRTQQEDSAVYLCASSYLDRGPQHFGDGTRLSIL.

The gene calls are TRBV7-9 and TRBJ2-3; 7 bases fit TRBD1. Germline CDR1 and CDR2: SEHNR and FQNEAQ (reference sequence). V trimming: 5 bases; J trimming: 3 bases; junction bases outside the gene matches: 8. This CDR3 is built from 15 residues. Written as DNA, the CDR3 is TGTGCCAGCAGCCCTGGTGAGACAGGGACAGATACGCAGTATTTT. Amino acid sequence: CASSPGETGTDTQYF. Full variable domain (missing parts from reference TRBV7-9 and TRBJ2-3): DTGVSQNPRHKITKRGQNVTFRCDPISEHNRLYWYRQTLGQGPEFLTYFQNEAQLEKSRLLSDRFSAERPKGSFSTLEIQRTEQGDSAMYLCASSPGETGTDTQYFGPGTRLTVL.

This chain connects TRBV7-6 to TRBJ2-2, with D perhaps matching TRBD1 (6 bases). With 3 bases removed from V and 6 bases from J, the gap between germline ends came to 8 bases. The CDR3 is made up of 13 amino acids. In germline, CDR1 is SGHVS, CDR2 FNYEAQ. DNA for the CDR3: TGTGCCAGCAGCTTGGCAGGGGCCGGGGAGCTGTTTTTT. Its protein product is CASSLAGAGELFF.

The genes are TRBV7-9 and TRBJ2-3; 10 nucleotides line up with TRBD2. V shed 6 bases, J shed 5 bases, and the junction held 8 bases outside the gene matches. Per germline, CDR1 SEHNR and CDR2 FQNEAQ (reference sequence). CDR3 size: 15 residues. The CDR3 reads CASSQSSGGLDTQYF. In nucleotides, the CDR3 is TGTGCCAGCAGTCAATCTAGCGGGGGTTTAGATACGCAGTATTTT.

This clone was seen only once. The chain is built from TRBV5-6 and TRBJ1-2; no clear D gene. This CDR3 contains 13 residues. V lost 5 bases to trimming and J lost 2 bases, with 10 bases between them. Germline V gene data show CDR1 as SGHDT and CDR2 as YYEEEE. This CDR3 is CASSLALNYGYTF. The CDR3 DNA follows: TGTGCCAGCAGTCTCGCGCTGAACTATGGCTACACCTTC.

This chain's CDR3 is CASSLAGFNSGNTIYF. The CDR3 DNA is TGTGCCAGCAGCTTGGCTGGCTTTAACTCTGGAAACACCATATATTTT. The gene calls are TRBV7-2 and TRBJ1-3; D remains unclear. CDR1 and CDR2 (germline): SGHTA, FQGNSA. This CDR3 is 16 amino acids long. Trimming left V 3 bases short and J 0 bases short, with 12 bases between.

This clone occurred a few times. The chain links TRBV6-5 to TRBJ1-3; no firm D call. CDR3 size: 12 residues. With 10 bases removed from V and 0 bases from J, the gap between germline ends came to 7 bases. Per germline, CDR1 MNHEY and CDR2 SVGAGI. In nucleotides, the CDR3 is TGTGCCACCCACAGCTCTGGAAACACCATATATTTT. The encoded protein is CATHSSGNTIYF.

This chain uses TRBV7-3 with TRBJ2-1; D remains ambiguous. Germline CDR1 and CDR2: SGHTA and FQGTGA. Trimming pared 4 bases from V and 1 base from J, leaving 8 bases between. This CDR3 contains 14 residues. This CDR3 reads CASSSLRSYNEQFF. In DNA form, the CDR3 reads TGTGCCAGCAGCTCCTTGCGGTCCTACAATGAGCAGTTCTTC.

The sample holds one count of this clone. J is TRBJ1-3 and V is TRBV5-1, with TRBD1 as a possible D gene (6 bases). Looked up from germline, CDR1 is SGHRS and CDR2 is YFSETQ. V lost 0 bases, J lost 2 bases, and 12 bases lay in between. This CDR3 spans 16 amino acids. CDR3 bases: TGCGCCAGCAGCTTGGGGCGGGGGCTGGCTGGAAACACCATATATTTT. As protein: CASSLGRGLAGNTIYF.

This clone showed up just a few times. The chain joins TRBV5-8 to TRBJ2-3; D may be TRBD2 (6 bases). Germline V CDR1 and CDR2: SGHTS, YDEGEE. Trimming removed 7 bases at V and 2 bases at J, with 17 bases between. The CDR3 has 15 amino acids. The CDR3 sequence: CASFKTGEVTDTQYF. DNA of the CDR3: TGTGCCAGCTTCAAAACTGGGGAGGTCACAGATACGCAGTATTTT. Full variable domain (missing parts from reference TRBV5-8 and TRBJ2-3): EAGVTQSPTHLIKTRGQQATLRCSPISGHTSVYWYQQALGLGLQFLLWYDEGEERNRGNFPPRFSGRQFPNYSSELNVNALELEDSALYLCASFKTGEVTDTQYFGPGTRLTVL.

The chain recombines TRBV7-5 with TRBJ1-2. TRBV7-5 is shown as a pseudogene. CDR3 size: 15 residues. CDR3 residues: CVRSLLGHSHYGYTF. The CDR3 DNA follows: TGTGTCAGAAGCCTCCTTGGTCACTCCCACTATGGCTACACCTTC.

The J gene is TRBJ1-5, the V gene TRBV4-2; 8 nucleotides agree with TRBD1. J was trimmed by 4 bases and V by 2 bases; bases with no gene match: 4. CDR1 is LGHNA and CDR2 is YNFKEQ in the germline V gene. The CDR3 has 15 residues. CDR3 loop: CASSQPGQANQPQHF. In nucleotides, the CDR3 is TGTGCCAGCAGCCAACCGGGACAGGCTAATCAGCCCCAGCATTTT.

This clone was picked up a small number of times. This chain joins TRBV5-1 and TRBJ1-1; D call uncertain. The V gene lost 0 bases and the J gene lost 2 bases, with 8 bases spanning the gap. The CDR3 length is 14 residues. Germline V gene data show CDR1 as SGHRS and CDR2 as YFSETQ. CDR3 in DNA: TGCGCCAGCAGCTTGGGAGATCTTAACACTGAAGCTTTCTTT. This encodes CASSLGDLNTEAFF.

The genes are TRBV5-1 and TRBJ1-2, with TRBD1 identical over 9 bases. CDR3 length: 14 amino acids. The germline V gene encodes CDR1 SGHRS and CDR2 YFSETQ. V lost 0 bases and J lost 8; bases outside the gene matches: 5. For the CDR3, the DNA is TGCGCCAGCAGCTTGGGGACAGGGGCTGCCGGCTACACCTTC. This sequence encodes CASSLGTGAAGYTF.

The V and J genes are TRBV5-5 and TRBJ1-5; maybe TRBD1 (5 bases). Per germline, CDR1 SGHKS and CDR2 YYEKEE (reference sequence). This CDR3 contains 17 residues. With 2 bases removed from V and 4 bases from J, the gap between germline ends came to 19 bases. The CDR3 here is CASSLQYREGSNQPQHF. The CDR3 bases are TGTGCCAGCAGCTTACAATATCGGGAGGGGTCTAATCAGCCCCAGCATTTT.